This T cell receptor (beta chain) stems from a study of T cell responses to AZD1222 COVID-19 vaccine. The junction had 1 base not matched to a gene; V was cut back by 0 bases and J by 4 bases. CDR3 size: 15 residues. Germline V gene sequence: CDR1 SGDLS, CDR2 YYNGEE. The table came from immunoSEQ multiplex PCR; TCRdb's copy has only in-frame clones and leaves some out. The sample includes 150,000 to 200,000 clones, 85% to 95% of them seen just once. This clonotype was obtained from an adult who received the AZD1222 COVID-19 vaccine. V gene TRBV9 combines with J gene TRBJ2-2; 9 bases match TRBD1. Here the sequenced sample was peripheral blood, taken 28 days after the second AZD1222 dose. Written as DNA, the CDR3 is TGTGCCAGCAGCGTAGACAGGGGGCCCACCGGGGAGCTGTTTTTT. Encoded protein: CASSVDRGPTGELFF.